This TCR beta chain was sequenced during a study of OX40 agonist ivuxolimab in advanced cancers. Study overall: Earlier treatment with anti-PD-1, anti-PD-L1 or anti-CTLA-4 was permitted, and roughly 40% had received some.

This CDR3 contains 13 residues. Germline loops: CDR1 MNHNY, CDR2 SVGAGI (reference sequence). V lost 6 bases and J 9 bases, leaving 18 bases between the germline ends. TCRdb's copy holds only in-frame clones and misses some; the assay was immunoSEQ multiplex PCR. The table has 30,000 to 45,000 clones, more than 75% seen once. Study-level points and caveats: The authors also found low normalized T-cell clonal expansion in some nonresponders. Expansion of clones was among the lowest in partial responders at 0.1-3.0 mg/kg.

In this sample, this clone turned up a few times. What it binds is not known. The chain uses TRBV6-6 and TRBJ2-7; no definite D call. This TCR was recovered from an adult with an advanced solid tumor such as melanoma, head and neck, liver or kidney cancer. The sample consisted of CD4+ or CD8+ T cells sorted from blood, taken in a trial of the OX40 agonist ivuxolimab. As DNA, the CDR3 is TGTGCCAGCAGCCCGGATGCGGCATTGGTGCAGTACTTC. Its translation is CASSPDAALVQYF.